This entry features one T cell receptor beta chain sequence. Its antigen remains unidentified. No base-level quality is on record; no much larger clone is a single base apart. The immunoSEQ Assay, a bias-controlled multiplex PCR, was used to amplify TCRbeta CDR3 regions from genomic DNA. The original methods were these. Within the assay, amplification of reference gene primers was used to estimate how many nucleated cells each sample contained. Sequence reads were collapsed and filtered to measure the absolute abundance of every unique TCRbeta CDR3 rearrangement. For each sample, productive Simpson clonality was calculated as the square root of Simpson's diversity index over productive rearrangements. This immuneACCESS table, as held by TCRdb, lists in-frame sequences with V and J called but not all clones. Of the missing ones, under half trace to an unresolved V gene in checked studies; the others have no known cause. The DNA was the basis for D and trimming; V, J and clone size are from that table. This sample has around 310,000 clones in its table, and around 90% of those were observed once. The top ten hold under 1.1% of the sample.

The entry originates in a study of blood T cell repertoires in COVID-19 (dated by TCRdb to 2018 to 2021). Background for the entire study: Collaborator samples came from the United States, Italy and Spain and covered acute and convalescent phases of COVID-19. The samples were drawn from the first 160 participants of the ongoing ImmuneRACE study and from some 1,300 subjects provided by 6 global collaborators. HLA class I and class II types, where available, came from metadata supplied by the sample provider rather than from assay-based typing. A de-identified subject ID, COVID-19 status, age in years and sex were almost always included in the sample metadata. The prospective study material was composed of cDNA or gDNA derived from T cells, B-cell-depleted T cells, or PBMCs. The repertoires were released in a freely available public database intended as a resource for research on the immune response to SARS-CoV-2. Deeply sampled blood TCRbeta repertoires from subjects exposed to, actively infected with, or recovered from COVID-19 were included in the dataset.

Findings and caveats that apply to the study as a whole: Clinical and demographic metadata were provided uncurated, with the amount varying by source and participant.

One collaborating source in Seattle enrolled patients while the patients were actively infected and followed the patients over time throughout the course of disease. Collaborating institutions collected whole blood in K2EDTA tubes following their own protocols. For TCRbeta analysis, collaborators shipped samples in one of three forms: frozen whole blood, isolated PBMCs, or DNA extracted from either of those sample types. V gives up 2 bases and J gives up 8 bases, and the segment between their germline ends measures 9 bases. Taken from the germline V gene, the CDR1 and CDR2 loops are SNHLY and FYNNEI. Spanning cysteine to phenylalanine, the CDR3 consists of 12 amino acids. Solely the CDR3 DNA is kept, with 36 bases framed from the first base.

Sample: peripheral blood. The chain joins TRBV2 to TRBJ1-1; no D gene call is confident. The receptor was isolated from a middle-aged woman with COVID-19, enrolled during active disease. The nucleotides are TGTGCCAGCAGTGAAATTCTGGAGGAAGCTTTCTTT. Its coded protein is CASSEILEEAFF.